This entry lists 22 T cell receptor beta chains sequenced from one sample in a study of regulatory T cells in long-lasting Graves disease. CDR3-region Arm-PCR and iRepertoire HTBI primers produced the TCR beta libraries. TCRdb analysed the multiplex PCR reads with MiXCR anew, one entry per CDR3 protein. Of some 410,000 distinct CDR3 sequences in the sample, about a sixth were seen once. Time point described: newly diagnosed GD, antithyroid drugs for less than 3 months. TCR sequences were obtained from RNA taken from PBMCs. Another study also made use of these data, one on T cells in Graves' hyperthyroidism and ophthalmopathy.

Sequenced here: peripheral blood mononuclear cells (PBMCs), sampled at new diagnosis, from a patient treated with antithyroid drugs. Receptor source: a woman aged 25 to 39 with Graves disease.

There are many counts of this clonotype. The chain links TRBV28 to TRBJ1-1; D is perhaps TRBD1 (6 bases). This CDR3 has 16 residues. Deletions cut 6 bases from V and 0 bases from J, with 17 bases between. Germline CDR1 MDHEN, CDR2 SYDVKM. This CDR3 reads CASSPGQREMNTEAFF. The DNA of the CDR3 is TGTGCCAGCAGCCCCGGACAGAGAGAAATGAACACTGAAGCTTTCTTT.

A remark on this clonotype: Being one base from a much bigger clone, this may be a read error. The chain links TRBV2 to TRBJ1-1; tentative D call: TRBD1 (5 bases). This CDR3 contains 13 residues. Germline lookup yields CDR1 SNHLY and CDR2 FYNNEI. CDR3 sequence reads: CTSSTWGGEVAFF. Here the CDR3 DNA reads TGTACCAGCTCTACCTGGGGGGGGGAAGTAGCTTTCTTT. Based on the CDR3 plus reference TRBV2 and TRBJ1-1, the full variable domain is EPEVTQTPSHQVTQMGQEVILRCVPISNHLYFYWYRQILGQKVEFLVSFYNNEISEKSEIFDDQFSVERPDGSNFTLKIRSTKLEDSAMYFCTSSTWGGEVAFFGQGTRLTVV.

At least ten counts were recorded for this clonotype. The genes are TRBV6-1 and TRBJ2-7; D is perhaps TRBD1 (6 bases). Between the trimmed V and J ends, which lost 6 bases and 2 bases, there was a span of 26 bases. Germline-derived CDR1 and CDR2 are MNHNS and SASEGT. The length of the CDR3 is 18 residues. DNA for the CDR3: TGTGCCAGCAGCCGCACCCCGGGGATAGCGCCAGGGGCCTACGAGCAGTACTTC. Residues: CASSRTPGIAPGAYEQYF.

In the case of this clonotype: A much larger clone is a single base away; this may be a read error. The V call is TRBV20-1, the J call TRBJ1-1; D gene ambiguous. Deletions cut 3 bases from V and 6 bases from J, with 17 bases between. CDR1 and CDR2 from the germline V gene are DFQATT and SNEGSKA (reference sequence). The CDR3 extends over 14 amino acids. The CDR3: CSARTPGFGAEAFF. The CDR3 DNA reads as TGCAGTGCTAGGACCCCCGGATTCGGCGCTGAAGCTTTCTTT.

This clonotype was found many times. This rearrangement joins TRBV6-5 to TRBJ1-2; D not certain. CDR3 length equals 13 residues. V was clipped by 4 bases and J by 4 bases, with 10 bases between them. Germline CDR1 and CDR2: MNHEY and SVGAGI. This CDR3 reads CASSFRMGYGYTF. The CDR3 bases are TGTGCCAGCAGTTTCCGGATGGGCTATGGCTACACCTTC.

This clonotype has at least ten counts. CDR3 nucleotides: TGTGCCAGCAGATCGACAGGGGGAGGGCCCGATAATGAGCAGTTCTTC. As protein: CASRSTGGGPDNEQFF. This chain uses TRBV6-1 with TRBJ2-1, with TRBD1 matching over 9 bases. Germline CDR1 MNHNS, CDR2 SASEGT. J gave up 7 bases and V 6 bases, and 13 bases lay outside the gene matches. The CDR3 loop spans 16 amino acids.

This clonotype has at least ten counts. The CDR3 bases are TGTGCCAGCAGCTTGGGACCCATGCGGGCCGAGCAGTACTTC. This sequence encodes CASSLGPMRAEQYF. The chain joins TRBV5-5 to TRBJ2-7, with a weak D call TRBD2 (5 bases). The V end lost 0 bases, the J end lost 6 bases, and 13 bases lay between the germline ends. Per germline, CDR1 SGHKS and CDR2 YYEKEE (reference sequence). This CDR3 is 14 amino acids long.

This clonotype was picked up a small number of times. The chain recombines TRBV10-3 with TRBJ2-2; maybe TRBD1 (5 bases). The V and J ends lost 7 bases and 4 bases respectively, with 13 bases between them. CDR3 length: 14 amino acids. CDR1 and CDR2 from the germline V gene are ENHRY and SYGVKD. The CDR3 DNA reads as TGTGCCATCACCACCGACAGCTCCACCGGGGAGCTGTTTTTT. The encoded protein is CAITTDSSTGELFF.

This clonotype was counted between two and nine times. This chain connects TRBV19 to TRBJ2-1; D gene uncertain. Trimming took off 8 bases at V and 5 bases at J, with 13 bases between the two ends. The germline CDR1 and CDR2 sequences are LNHDA and SQIVND (reference sequence). The length of the CDR3 is 13 residues. CDR3 bases: TGTGCCAGTGAAAAAAACACGGACAATGAGCAGTTCTTC. This sequence encodes CASEKNTDNEQFF.

The rearrangement uses TRBV29-1 and TRBJ1-2; TRBD1 agrees at 9 bases. CDR1 and CDR2 (germline): SQVTM, ANQGSEA. The junction had 4 bases not matched to a gene; V was cut back by 6 bases and J by 5 bases. The CDR3 has 12 residues. This CDR3 reads CSVMTGGYGYTF. The CDR3 DNA reads as TGCAGCGTAATGACAGGGGGATATGGCTACACCTTC.

This clonotype was observed at least ten times. The V and J genes are TRBV27 and TRBJ2-1; D might be TRBD2 (6 bases). V was pared by 1 base and J by 2 bases, with 12 bases between. The germline CDR1 and CDR2 sequences are MNHEY and SMNVEV (reference sequence). There are 16 residues in the CDR3. The CDR3 nucleotides read TGTGCCAGCAGTTTATGGGGGGAGAGGCCCTACAATGAGCAGTTCTTC. This codes for CASSLWGERPYNEQFF.

This clonotype has more than one count but fewer than ten. V usage is TRBV7-3 and J usage is TRBJ2-7; 7 bases line up with TRBD1. Germline loops: CDR1 SGHTA, CDR2 FQGTGA. After removal of 6 bases from V and 3 bases from J, the junction contained 8 bases not matched to a gene. The CDR3 runs 14 residues. The CDR3 is CASSPRPGGYEQYF. DNA of the CDR3: TGTGCCAGCAGTCCCCGGCCAGGGGGCTACGAGCAGTACTTC.

The J gene is TRBJ1-6, the V gene TRBV6-2 or TRBV6-3; D is unclear. The germline V and J ends were trimmed by 0 bases and 11 bases, with 14 bases remaining between them. The CDR3 is 15 residues long. Germline V gene sequence: CDR1 MNHEY, CDR2 SVGEGT. Here the CDR3 DNA reads TGTGCCAGCAGTTACTCGAGACAATCCCCGGCACCCCTCCACTTT. Protein product: CASSYSRQSPAPLHF.

This clonotype was seen many times. The chain joins TRBV20-1 to TRBJ2-1; D call uncertain. The V gene's germline CDR1 is DFQATT and CDR2 SNEGSKA (reference sequence). The length of the CDR3 is 12 residues. Trimming took off 3 bases at V and 4 bases at J, with 7 bases between the two ends. This CDR3 reads CSASSLYNEQFF. CDR3 sequence (DNA): TGCAGTGCTAGTTCACTGTACAATGAGCAGTTCTTC.

The table lists this clonotype with many counts. The genes are TRBV28 and TRBJ1-2, with a tentative D call TRBD1 (5 bases). From germline, CDR1 is MDHEN and CDR2 SYDVKM. Trimming stripped 3 bases from V and 5 bases from J, with 16 bases between. The CDR3 length is 15 residues. The CDR3 here is CASSLGGGTLYGYTF. CDR3 nucleotide sequence: TGTGCCAGCAGTTTGGGGGGGGGGACCTTGTATGGCTACACCTTC.

As concerns this clonotype: A read error may explain this, as a much larger clone is one base away. The CDR3 spells CASRELPPQPQHF. The CDR3, as DNA: TGTGCCAGCCGCGAACTTCCCCCTCAGCCCCAGCATTTT. The V call is TRBV18, the J call TRBJ1-5, with no clear D. V lost 8 bases and J 6 bases, leaving 14 bases between the germline ends. This CDR3 has 13 amino acids. Germline V gene data show CDR1 as KGHSH and CDR2 as LQKENI.

Regarding this clonotype: A much larger clone is a single base away; this may be a read error. The rearrangement uses TRBV27 and TRBJ2-3; the D gene is possibly TRBD1 (6 bases). The DNA matches TRBJ2-1 better at its end, which makes the J call doubtful. CDR3 size: 11 residues. Germline V gene sequence: CDR1 MNHEY, CDR2 SMNVEV (reference sequence). The CDR3, as DNA: TGTGCCGGCGTGCAGGGGAGTGAGCAGTTCTTC. Translation: CAGVQGSEQFF.

At least ten counts were recorded for this clonotype. The chain carries TRBV11-2 and TRBJ1-2, with D possibly TRBD1 on 6 matching bases. Trimming cost V 5 bases and J 3 bases, with 19 bases left between them. The CDR3 covers 16 residues. Germline V gene sequence: CDR1 SGHAT, CDR2 FQNNGV. The CDR3 bases are TGTGCCAGCAGCCATGTTCGTGCGGGGGCGGACTATGGCTACACCTTC. Translating it yields CASSHVRAGADYGYTF.

To note about this clonotype: This may be a read error, as it is one base from a much larger clone. The chain couples TRBV6-9 to TRBJ1-5; D may be TRBD1 (5 bases). This CDR3 is built from 14 residues. V was shortened by 3 bases and J by 3 bases, with 9 bases between the two germline ends. From germline, CDR1 is MNHGY and CDR2 SVAAGI. CDR3 sequence (DNA): TGTGCCAGCAGTTACTCAGGGAACAATCAGCCCCAGCATTTT. This encodes CASSYSGNNQPQHF.

This clonotype has just a few counts. A much larger clone lies a single base off, so this may be a read error. The chain is built from TRBV18 and TRBJ1-1; D uncertain. Germline CDR1 and CDR2: KGHSH and LQKENI. The CDR3 extends over 14 amino acids. In nucleotides, the CDR3 is TGTGCCAGCCCACCGGCCTTGGAGGACACTGAAGCTTTCTTT. This encodes CASPPALEDTEAFF.

The sample holds many counts of this clonotype. The chain is built from TRBV27 and TRBJ2-3, with 7 bases aligning to TRBD2. The CDR3 loop spans 15 amino acids. The germline gives CDR1 MNHEY, CDR2 SMNVEV (reference sequence). V gave up 3 bases and J gave up 1 base; unmatched junction bases: 4. This CDR3 reads CASSFGGRRTDTQYF. The DNA of the CDR3 is TGTGCCAGCAGTTTCGGGGGGAGGCGCACAGATACGCAGTATTTT.

This clonotype was recorded many times. The rearrangement links TRBV11-2 to TRBJ2-1; D tentatively fits TRBD1 or TRBD2 (5 bases each). The CDR3 contains 14 residues. Germline-derived CDR1 and CDR2 are SGHAT and FQNNGV. Trimming removed 8 bases from V and 0 bases from J, with 11 bases in between. The CDR3 nucleotides are TGTGCCAGCTCGGGTGGGGGCTCCTACAATGAGCAGTTCTTC. Protein sequence: CASSGGGSYNEQFF.